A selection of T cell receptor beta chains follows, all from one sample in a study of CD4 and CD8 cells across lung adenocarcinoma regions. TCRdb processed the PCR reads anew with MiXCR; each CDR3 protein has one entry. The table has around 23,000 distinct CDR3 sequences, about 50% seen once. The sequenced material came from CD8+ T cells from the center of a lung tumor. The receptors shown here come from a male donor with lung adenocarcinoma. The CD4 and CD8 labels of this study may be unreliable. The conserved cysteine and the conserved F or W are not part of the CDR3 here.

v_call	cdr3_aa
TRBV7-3	ASSLEGEQF
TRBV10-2	ASSETGTYGYT
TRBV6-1	ASSEVLPGPQEGFQY
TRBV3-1	ASSQGRVKTQF
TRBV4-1	AAGQGGVGQETQY
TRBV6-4	GGTGMRAKNTQY
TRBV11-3	ASSSPISYNEQF
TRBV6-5	ASSYSTSGGQETQY
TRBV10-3	AISAGGNTEAF
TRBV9	ASSSTPTGNTEAF
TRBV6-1	ASRGSGAVDQETQY
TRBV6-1	ASKPGGHHEQY
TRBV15	ATSRTLGAGNSPLH
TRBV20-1	SASTSTDTQY
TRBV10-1	GSRERHAKDMQY
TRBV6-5	ASSSPSGRETQY
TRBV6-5	ASSWGGCAKNMQY
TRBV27	ASTLLRSNSPLH
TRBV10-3	AISAGGVGVSGLDEQY
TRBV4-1	ASSQYDGYSYEQY
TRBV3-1	ASSQGRGAKNTQY
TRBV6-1	ASSSPQGRHPYEQY
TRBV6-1	ASSKGGLAAETQY
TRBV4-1	ASSQGRGGGVRNEQF
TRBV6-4	ASSDSGTGAKDTQY
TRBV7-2	ASSYGPGDEQF
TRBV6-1	ASTGFGGGEVETQY
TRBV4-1	ASSQDVVRGVSTGAQF
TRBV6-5	ASSYRADAQY
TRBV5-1	ASSLTGLGSTNTQY
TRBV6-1	AGSERGKVDTQY
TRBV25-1	ASSDVLAGVAEQF
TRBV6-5	ASTLLAGGSNGELF
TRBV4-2	ASSQDLSVDTQY
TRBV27	ASSGRSYQETQY
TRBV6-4	ASGECGTDMQY
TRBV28	ASSPFRGGDKETQY
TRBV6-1	ASSSSGSGANELT
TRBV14	ASSQWGYGSYEQY
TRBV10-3	ATGLTATNTQY
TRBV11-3	ASRRGYEQF
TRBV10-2	ASSPGTGGKNEQF
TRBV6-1	ASSEAGLGAGDMQY
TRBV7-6	ASCLGGGSTIPDTQY
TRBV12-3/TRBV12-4	ASSLGQANEQF
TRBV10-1	AGSEGRAKDTQY
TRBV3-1	AGGQGGGDTDTQY
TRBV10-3	GGGLGGRDQETQY
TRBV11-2	ASSLTARSGSYEQY
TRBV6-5	ASSYSTLLVTEKLY
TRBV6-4	ASSPGQGTSGANVLT
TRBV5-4	ASSTTSASNNEQF
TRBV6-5	ASSFRDSTYNEQF